The 29 T cell receptor beta chains below all came from one sample that was sequenced in a study of shared clonotypes between healthy human individuals (dated by TCRdb to the early 2020s). The receptor library was made with the immunoSEQ multiplex PCR assay. Drawn from immuneACCESS, this table holds only the in-frame rearrangements with V and J called that TCRdb kept. Clones are partly lost; checked studies trace under half to an unresolved V gene and leave the rest unexplained. The sample table contains approximately 2.3 million clones; only one count was recorded for over 90% of them. Jointly, the top ten make up roughly 0.36% of the sample. Sequenced: naive CD4+ T cells from PBMCs. In the paper's terms, the cell subset or site label means: CD45RA+ positively selected. The receptors come from a man younger than 30 in good health. Some clones in this sample may be carry-over from other donors' samples.

This clone was picked up one time. This chain uses TRBV5-6 with TRBJ2-7; 10 positions agree with TRBD2. Germline CDR1 and CDR2: SGHDT and YYEEEE. J was trimmed by 8 bases and V by 1 base; bases with no gene match: 9. This CDR3 region has 15 residues. The CDR3 here is CASSLPGTSATQQYF. The CDR3 DNA sequence: TGTGCCAGCAGCTTGCCCGGGACTAGCGCGACCCAGCAGTACTTC.

The gene calls are TRBV19 and TRBJ2-6, with D tentatively TRBD1 (5 bases). The CDR3 sequence is 16 residues long. The germline CDR1 and CDR2 sequences are LNHDA and SQIVND (reference sequence). V lost 3 bases to trimming and J lost 1 base, with 10 bases between them. The CDR3 coding sequence is TGTGCCAGTAGTATGGGCAGGGTATCTGGGGCCAACGTCCTGACTTTC. Translated, it gives CASSMGRVSGANVLTF.

As concerns this clone: Within the sample, other DNA sequences also encode this same CDR3. This chain uses TRBV9 with TRBJ1-2; 7 nucleotides line up with TRBD1. The CDR3 contains 13 residues. The trim removed 5 bases at V and 1 base at J, leaving 2 bases unmatched. In germline, CDR1 is SGDLS, CDR2 YYNGEE. The DNA of the CDR3 is TGTGCCAGCAGGAGGGACAGTAACTATGGCTACACCTTC. It specifies CASRRDSNYGYTF.

V usage is TRBV6-1 and J usage is TRBJ1-4; D may be TRBD1 (5 bases). This CDR3 has 15 amino acids. Germline V CDR1 and CDR2: MNHNS, SASEGT. Deletions cut 2 bases from V and 4 bases from J, with 11 bases between. The CDR3 sequence: CASSEWGRDNEKLFF. Here the CDR3 DNA reads TGTGCCAGCAGTGAATGGGGGAGAGATAATGAAAAACTGTTTTTT.

The chain joins TRBV6-1 to TRBJ2-5, with TRBD2 matching over 9 bases. The J segment lost 5 bases and the V segment lost 4 bases, leaving 11 bases of the junction unmatched. The CDR3 is 16 amino acids. CDR1 MNHNS and CDR2 SASEGT come from the germline V gene. The CDR3 reads CASSGGVAGVGETQYF. CDR3 nucleotide sequence: TGTGCCAGCAGTGGGGGGGTAGCGGGAGTTGGGGAGACCCAGTACTTC.

A remark on this clone: This specimen includes other DNA sequences encoding the same CDR3. The V gene is TRBV5-1, the J gene TRBJ1-1, with D unclear. The CDR3 is 13 amino acids. Germline loops: CDR1 SGHRS, CDR2 YFSETQ. V was pared by 1 base and J by 1 base, with 5 bases between. CDR3 amino acids: CASSLRPNTEAFF. CDR3 DNA: TGCGCCAGCAGCTTGAGACCGAACACTGAAGCTTTCTTT.

The chain recombines TRBV19 with TRBJ1-5; D is undetermined. Trimming stripped 1 base from V and 0 bases from J, with 13 bases between. Germline CDR1 reads LNHDA; CDR2 reads SQIVND (reference sequence). The CDR3 has 17 residues. The CDR3 protein is CASSIVAGFRSNQPQHF. The CDR3 DNA is TGTGCCAGTAGTATAGTTGCAGGTTTCCGTAGCAATCAGCCCCAGCATTTT.

CDR3 amino acids: CASSQDPQGRGNTIYF. DNA of the CDR3: TGCGCCAGCAGCCAAGATCCACAGGGGCGCGGAAACACCATATATTTT. The chain joins TRBV4-1 to TRBJ1-3, with 7 bases fitting TRBD1. The ends lost 0 bases at V and 4 bases at J; junction bases unmatched: 6. Germline CDR1 is MGHRA and CDR2 is YSYEKL. The CDR3 length is 16 residues.

As for this clone: The identical CDR3 is also encoded by other nucleotide sequences in the sample. Here the CDR3 reads CASSLVSGAGANVLTF. CDR3 bases: TGCGCCAGCAGCTTGGTCTCTGGGGCTGGGGCCAACGTCCTGACTTTC. The V gene is TRBV5-1, the J gene TRBJ2-6; D call uncertain. The CDR3 is 16 amino acids. CDR1 SGHRS and CDR2 YFSETQ come from the germline V gene. V was cut by 0 bases and J by 2 bases, with 9 bases left in between. The complete variable domain, with remaining parts taken from reference TRBV5-1 and TRBJ2-6, reads KAGVTQTPRYLIKTRGQQVTLSCSPISGHRSVSWYQQTPGQGLQFLFEYFSETQRNKGNFPGRFSGRQFSNSRSEMNVSTLELGDSALYLCASSLVSGAGANVLTFGAGSRLTVL.

Worth noting for this clone: Other nucleotide sequences in the sample specify the same CDR3. The chain carries TRBV28 and TRBJ1-5; TRBD1 agrees at 7 bases. Per the germline V gene, CDR1 is MDHEN and CDR2 is SYDVKM. This CDR3 has 14 residues. After removal of 8 bases from V and 1 base from J, the junction contained 5 bases not matched to a gene. DNA of the CDR3: TGTGCCAGCCGGCAGGGGGGAAGCAATCAGCCCCAGCATTTT. Protein product: CASRQGGSNQPQHF.

This chain connects TRBV6-4 to TRBJ2-1, with a tentative D call TRBD2 (5 bases). Trimming stripped 2 bases from V and 4 bases from J, with 12 bases between. The length of the CDR3 is 15 residues. Germline CDR1 reads MRHNA; CDR2 reads SNTAGT. The chain's CDR3 is CASSDRPSPYNEQFF. DNA of the CDR3: TGTGCCAGCAGTGACAGGCCTAGCCCGTACAATGAGCAGTTCTTC.

The chain has TRBV11-2 and TRBJ2-1, with 10 bases matching TRBD1. Looked up from germline, CDR1 is SGHAT and CDR2 is FQNNGV. The CDR3 has 18 residues. The V gene end was trimmed by 1 base and the J gene end by 2 bases; junction bases not matched to a gene: 8. In DNA form, the CDR3 reads TGTGCCAGCAGCTTAGCGCTGGGACAGGGGCGTCCCTACAATGAGCAGTTCTTC. This codes for CASSLALGQGRPYNEQFF. Full variable domain (remainder filled in from reference TRBV11-2 and TRBJ2-1): EAGVAQSPRYKIIEKRQSVAFWCNPISGHATLYWYQQILGQGPKLLIQFQNNGVVDDSQLPKDRFSAERLKGVDSTLKIQPAKLEDSAVYLCASSLALGQGRPYNEQFFGPGTRLTVL.

The genes are TRBV6-4 and TRBJ2-2; perhaps TRBD2 as D (5 bases). This CDR3 has 13 residues. Trimming cost V 6 bases and J 7 bases, with 12 bases left between them. Germline CDR1 is MRHNA and CDR2 is SNTAGT. The CDR3 nucleotides read TGTGCCAGCAGCGTTGAGGGCGGCGGGGAGCTGTTTTTT. Translating it yields CASSVEGGGELFF.

This chain connects TRBV28 to TRBJ2-5, with 11 bases that match TRBD2. V was pared by 1 base and J by 0 bases, with 4 bases of the junction left unmatched. This CDR3 comprises 17 residues. Germline CDR1 MDHEN, CDR2 SYDVKM. Here the CDR3 DNA reads TGTGCCAGCAGTTTATACCGACTAGCGGGATACCAAGAGACCCAGTACTTC. This gives the protein CASSLYRLAGYQETQYF.

Remarks on this clone: This CDR3 is also generated by other DNA sequences in the sample. The chain joins TRBV7-9 to TRBJ2-7, with D tentatively TRBD2 (5 bases). Germline V gives CDR1 SEHNR, CDR2 FQNEAQ (reference sequence). The CDR3 is made up of 14 amino acids. V dropped 5 bases and J dropped 3 bases, with 14 bases sitting between them. The CDR3 nucleotides read TGTGCCAGCAGCCCCTCCGGCGGAGGCTACGAGCAGTACTTC. This sequence encodes CASSPSGGGYEQYF.

V gene TRBV19 combines with J gene TRBJ2-3; maybe TRBD2 (5 bases). The V end lost 10 bases, the J end lost 1 base, and 9 bases lay between the germline ends. This CDR3 is built from 12 residues. CDR1 LNHDA and CDR2 SQIVND come from the germline V gene (reference sequence). The CDR3 DNA reads TGTGCCACCTCGCGGGGCACAGATACGCAGTATTTT. This codes for CATSRGTDTQYF.

CDR3 loop: CASSQGGATDTQYF. The CDR3 DNA follows: TGTGCCAGCAGCCAGGGTGGGGCCACAGATACGCAGTATTTT. The chain links TRBV7-9 to TRBJ2-3, with TRBD1 as a possible D gene (5 bases). The CDR3 length is 14 residues. The V end was cut by 5 bases, the J end by 2 bases, with 11 bases between. The V gene's germline CDR1 is SEHNR and CDR2 FQNEAQ (reference sequence).

The CDR3 reads CASSRDTGRIWGYTF. CDR3 DNA sequence: TGTGCCAGCAGTCGGGACACCGGGAGGATATGGGGCTACACCTTC. The chain links TRBV27 to TRBJ1-2, with D perhaps matching TRBD1 (6 bases). V was trimmed by 5 bases and J by 8 bases, leaving 21 bases between them. The CDR3 runs to 15 residues. Germline CDR1 is MNHEY and CDR2 is SMNVEV (reference sequence).

The chain has TRBV27 and TRBJ2-7; D unresolved. Trimming took 5 bases from V and 6 from J, leaving 11 bases between them. The CDR3 covers 12 residues. CDR1 and CDR2 from the germline V gene are MNHEY and SMNVEV (reference sequence). The CDR3: CASSRNIGEQYF. CDR3 sequence (DNA): TGTGCCAGCAGTAGAAACATAGGCGAGCAGTACTTC.

This chain uses TRBV11-2 with TRBJ2-7; tentatively, D is TRBD2 (6 bases). Looked up from germline, CDR1 is SGHAT and CDR2 is FQNNGV. Trimming shortened V by 5 bases and J by 0 bases, and 14 bases separated the two germline ends. The CDR3 is 15 amino acids. The CDR3, as DNA: TGTGCCAGCAGCCCATTGGCGGGGAGCTCCTACGAGCAGTACTTC. Protein product: CASSPLAGSSYEQYF.

The chain couples TRBV7-7 to TRBJ2-1; D is tentatively TRBD1 or TRBD2 (5 bases each). Germline-derived CDR1 and CDR2 are SSHAT and FNYEAQ (reference sequence). V gave up 0 bases and J gave up 0 bases, with 9 bases separating them. The CDR3 consists of 16 residues. In DNA form, the CDR3 reads TGTGCCAGCAGCTTAGCGCTGGGACCCTCCTACAATGAGCAGTTCTTC. Translated: CASSLALGPSYNEQFF.

This clone was detected once. V and J are TRBV6-6 and TRBJ1-2; weak D call: TRBD1 (6 bases). Trimming took 4 bases from V and 8 from J, leaving 14 bases between them. This CDR3 region has 13 residues. CDR1 is MNHNY, CDR2 SVGAGI, per germline (reference sequence). The chain's CDR3 is CASSSAGGGGYTF. CDR3 bases: TGTGCCAGCAGTTCGGCGGGCGGGGGCGGCTACACCTTC.

V gene TRBV21-1 combines with J gene TRBJ2-7; the table assigns TRBD2, which was not confirmed against the DNA. TRBV21-1 is classified as a pseudogene. The CDR3 has 16 residues. The CDR3 reads CASSSGLAGVGYEQYF. The DNA of the CDR3 is TGTGCCAGCAGCTCGGGACTAGCGGGAGTTGGCTACGAGCAGTACTTC.

The J gene is TRBJ1-4, the V gene TRBV2, with unresolved D. Looked up from germline, CDR1 is SNHLY and CDR2 is FYNNEI. Trimming stripped 6 bases from V and 3 bases from J, with 11 bases between. This CDR3 has 14 amino acids. The CDR3 sequence is CASRDRSSNEKLFF. The CDR3 DNA follows: TGTGCCAGCAGGGACCGGTCCTCTAATGAAAAACTGTTTTTT. Full variable domain (remainder filled in from reference TRBV2 and TRBJ1-4): EPEVTQTPSHQVTQMGQEVILRCVPISNHLYFYWYRQILGQKVEFLVSFYNNEISEKSEIFDDQFSVERPDGSNFTLKIRSTKLEDSAMYFCASRDRSSNEKLFFGSGTQLSVL.

This clone has only one observation. The chain combines TRBV2 with TRBJ1-4, with D possibly being TRBD1 (5 bases). The CDR3 length is 15 residues. Between the trimmed V and J ends, which lost 2 bases and 3 bases, there was a span of 10 bases. Per the germline V gene, CDR1 is SNHLY and CDR2 is FYNNEI. The chain's CDR3 is CASSEQGFANEKLFF. The CDR3 DNA follows: TGTGCCAGCAGTGAACAGGGTTTTGCTAATGAAAAACTGTTTTTT.

The rearrangement links TRBV28 to TRBJ1-3; TRBD1 is a possible D gene (6 bases). CDR1 is MDHEN and CDR2 is SYDVKM in the germline V gene. This CDR3 is built from 15 residues. Trimming removed 5 bases from V and 2 bases from J, with 13 bases in between. CDR3 residues: CASSPSQGTGNTIYF. The CDR3 nucleotides are TGTGCCAGCAGTCCCTCACAGGGTACTGGAAACACCATATATTTT.

The chain links TRBV5-1 to TRBJ2-1; D might be TRBD2 (5 bases). Germline V gives CDR1 SGHRS, CDR2 YFSETQ. V lost 0 bases and J lost 0, with 10 bases in between. This CDR3 region has 16 residues. CDR3 protein: CASSLDGIPSYNEQFF. In DNA form, the CDR3 reads TGCGCCAGCAGCTTGGACGGGATTCCCTCCTACAATGAGCAGTTCTTC.

The V gene is TRBV7-3, the J gene TRBJ2-5; the D gene could be TRBD1 or TRBD2 (6 bases each). The germline V gene has CDR1 SGHTA and CDR2 FQGTGA. Trimming cost V 4 bases and J 5 bases, with 14 bases left between them. There are 14 residues in the CDR3. The chain's CDR3 is CASSSSGARETQYF. CDR3 nucleotides: TGTGCCAGCAGCTCTTCGGGGGCGAGGGAGACCCAGTACTTC.

The V gene is TRBV28, the J gene TRBJ2-3; TRBD2 matches 7 bases. The CDR3 totals 15 residues. CDR1 is MDHEN, CDR2 SYDVKM, per germline. The V and J ends lost 4 bases and 0 bases, in that order; junction bases with no gene match: 4. CDR3 nucleotides: TGTGCCAGCAGTTCAAGCGGGGCGAGCACAGATACGCAGTATTTT. Amino acids: CASSSSGASTDTQYF.